Listed here are 22 T cell receptor beta chains from one sample, sequenced in a study of blood T cell repertoires in COVID-19. Profiled with immunoSEQ multiplex PCR; TCRdb holds only in-frame clones, not every one. The table has about 270,000 clones, approximately 81% seen once. The sequencing input was peripheral blood. The receptors shown here come from a woman in her late teens or twenties with acute or convalescent COVID-19.

The chain uses TRBV3-1 (or the pseudogene TRBV3-2) and TRBJ2-1; 11 nucleotides align to TRBD2. This CDR3 is built from 14 residues. Germline loops: CDR1 LGHDT, CDR2 YNNKEL (reference sequence). With V trimmed by 1 base and J by 10 bases, 3 bases remained unmatched. The chain's CDR3 is CASSQVSSGREQFF. The CDR3 bases are TGTGCCAGCAGCCAAGTATCTAGCGGGAGGGAGCAGTTCTTC.

The rearrangement links TRBV5-8 to TRBJ1-4; D call uncertain. The CDR3 is 14 amino acids. Trimming stripped 4 bases from V and 8 bases from J, with 15 bases between. Germline CDR1 is SGHTS and CDR2 is YDEGEE. The CDR3 region is CASSPLRSPEKLFF. CDR3 DNA: TGTGCCAGCAGCCCCTTGCGGTCTCCCGAAAAACTGTTTTTT.

This sequence joins TRBV19 and TRBJ1-4; D is uncertain. The germline V and J ends were trimmed by 4 bases and 5 bases, with 11 bases remaining between them. From germline, CDR1 is LNHDA and CDR2 SQIVND (reference sequence). CDR3 length: 14 residues. The CDR3 nucleotides are TGTGCCAGTAGTACTCAGAGGAGGAATGAAAAACTGTTTTTT. It yields the protein CASSTQRRNEKLFF.

V usage is TRBV28 and J usage is TRBJ1-6, with D uncertain. V gave up 6 bases and J gave up 6 bases, with 6 bases separating them. Germline assignment: CDR1 MDHEN and CDR2 SYDVKM. CDR3 length: 12 amino acids. In nucleotides, the CDR3 is TGTGCCAGCAGCAGTGTTAATTCACCCCTCCACTTT. The encoded protein is CASSSVNSPLHF.

The rearrangement uses TRBV24-1 and TRBJ2-3; 12 positions agree with TRBD2. The germline gives CDR1 KGHDR, CDR2 SFDVKD. The CDR3 runs to 15 residues. J was trimmed by 5 bases and V by 9 bases; bases with no gene match: 8. CDR3 coding DNA: TGTGCCACCGGAAGGACTAGCGGGGCGGAAGATACGCAGTATTTT. Translating it yields CATGRTSGAEDTQYF.

This chain connects TRBV6-2 or TRBV6-3 to TRBJ2-7; perhaps TRBD2 as D (5 bases). The CDR3 length is 12 residues. Per the germline V gene, CDR1 is MNHEY and CDR2 is SVGEGT. V was clipped by 2 bases and J by 7 bases, with 9 bases between them. This chain's CDR3 is CASSYRGWEQYF. The DNA for the CDR3 is TGTGCCAGCAGTTACCGGGGTTGGGAGCAGTACTTC.

The chain is built from TRBV7-3 and TRBJ2-3; D may be TRBD2 (5 bases). Germline CDR1 is SGHTA and CDR2 is FQGTGA. V was clipped by 9 bases and J by 5 bases, with 15 bases between them. The CDR3 has 13 amino acids. The CDR3 region has the DNA TGTGCCAGTGGTCGAGGGTTGGAAGATACGCAGTATTTT. This gives the protein CASGRGLEDTQYF.

The chain carries TRBV4-3 and TRBJ2-7; TRBD2 matches at 8 bases. There are 16 residues in the CDR3. The trim removed 0 bases at V and 3 bases at J, leaving 7 bases unmatched. Germline V CDR1 and CDR2: LGHNA, YSLEER. As DNA, the CDR3 is TGCGCCAGCAGCCAAGAAAGAACTAGCGGATACTACGAGCAGTACTTC. Translated, it gives CASSQERTSGYYEQYF.

The chain recombines TRBV11-2 with TRBJ1-4; D may be TRBD1 (6 bases). The V gene's germline CDR1 is SGHAT and CDR2 FQNNGV. Trimming pared 4 bases from V and 3 bases from J, leaving 12 bases between. This CDR3 has 15 residues. DNA for the CDR3: TGTGCCAGCAGCTCCACGGGGGGCTCTAATGAAAAACTGTTTTTT. Its protein is CASSSTGGSNEKLFF.

This clone was picked up a small number of times. V gene TRBV5-4 combines with J gene TRBJ1-6; no clear D gene. Germline V CDR1 and CDR2: SGHNT, YYREEE (reference sequence). The CDR3 loop spans 12 amino acids. The V end was cut by 0 bases, the J end by 9 bases, with 4 bases between. CDR3 nucleotide sequence: TGTGCCAGCAGCTTGGATAGTTCACCCCTCCACTTT. Translation: CASSLDSSPLHF.

The chain has TRBV20-1 and TRBJ1-3; unclear D gene. Germline loops: CDR1 DFQATT, CDR2 SNEGSKA (reference sequence). There are 13 residues in the CDR3. V was trimmed by 3 bases and J by 2 bases, leaving 8 bases between them. This CDR3 is CSASQVAGNTIYF. In nucleotides, the CDR3 is TGCAGTGCTAGTCAGGTAGCTGGAAACACCATATATTTT.

The chain is built from TRBV28 and TRBJ2-1; 7 bases match TRBD1. The germline CDR1 and CDR2 sequences are MDHEN and SYDVKM. CDR3 length: 13 residues. The V segment lost 8 bases and the J segment 5 bases; nucleotides outside the gene matches: 6. CDR3 amino acids: CASHRGQNNEQFF. In nucleotides, the CDR3 is TGTGCCAGCCACAGGGGACAGAACAATGAGCAGTTCTTC.

V gene TRBV30 combines with J gene TRBJ2-5; TRBD2 aligns across 9 bases. This CDR3 contains 15 residues. Germline lookup yields CDR1 GTSNPN and CDR2 SVGIG (reference sequence). The trim removed 0 bases at V and 5 bases at J, leaving 7 bases unmatched. In DNA, the CDR3 is TGTGCCTGGAGTGTTTATAAGGCGGGAGGGGAGACCCAGTACTTC. Translating it yields CAWSVYKAGGETQYF.

This clone was observed a single time. The chain combines TRBV27 with TRBJ2-3; 7 positions agree with TRBD1. CDR3 length equals 15 residues. CDR1 is MNHEY, CDR2 SMNVEV, per germline (reference sequence). The junction had 11 bases not matched to a gene; V was cut back by 5 bases and J by 6 bases. The CDR3 reads CASSQRQGRSDTQYF. The CDR3 DNA follows: TGTGCCAGCAGTCAGCGACAGGGTAGATCGGATACGCAGTATTTT.

The chain couples TRBV7-9 to TRBJ1-6; 7 nucleotides line up with TRBD1. Trimming cost V 5 bases and J 7 bases; bases outside gene matches: 14. Per germline, CDR1 SEHNR and CDR2 FQNEAQ (reference sequence). There are 17 residues in the CDR3. CDR3 DNA sequence: TGTGCCAGCAGCCCGCCAGGGGGTGGTAGTTGGAATTCACCCCTCCACTTT. It codes for CASSPPGGGSWNSPLHF.

The CDR3 loop reads CASSIGGFNRETQYF. The CDR3, as DNA: TGTGCCAGTAGTATCGGGGGGTTCAACCGAGAGACCCAGTACTTC. The chain combines TRBV19 with TRBJ2-5, with 7 bases lining up with TRBD2. The CDR3 is 15 residues long. From germline, CDR1 is LNHDA and CDR2 SQIVND (reference sequence). Trimming removed 3 bases from V and 4 bases from J; junction bases left unmatched: 8.

This sequence joins TRBV27 and TRBJ1-6, with D unresolved. Trimming removed 2 bases at V and 0 bases at J, with 5 bases between. Germline lookup yields CDR1 MNHEY and CDR2 SMNVEV (reference sequence). The CDR3 extends over 15 amino acids. CDR3 bases: TGTGCCAGCAGTTTAATGTACTCCTATAATTCACCCCTCCACTTT. Residues: CASSLMYSYNSPLHF.

This rearrangement joins TRBV6-5 to TRBJ2-6; no clear D. The CDR3 has 16 amino acids. Germline CDR1 and CDR2: MNHEY and SVGAGI. The ends were cut back, 2 bases at V and 0 bases at J, with 8 bases in the middle. The chain's CDR3 is CASSYKPRSGANVLTF. The CDR3 DNA sequence: TGTGCCAGCAGTTACAAGCCGCGCTCTGGGGCCAACGTCCTGACTTTC.

For this clone: One end of the junction is discordant with germline, which a read error may explain. V is TRBV29-1 and J is TRBJ2-3, with 11 bases lining up with TRBD2. The CDR3 is 14 amino acids. Germline CDR1 and CDR2: SQVTM and ANQGSEA. The CDR3 DNA reads as TGCAGCGGTGAAGGGACTAGCGGAACAGATACGCAGTATTTT. As protein: CSGEGTSGTDTQYF.

The V gene is TRBV3-1 (or the pseudogene TRBV3-2), the J gene TRBJ2-2, with D possibly TRBD1 on 6 matching bases. CDR3 size: 18 residues. The germline gives CDR1 LGHDT, CDR2 YNNKEL (reference sequence). Deletions cut 2 bases from V and 3 bases from J, with 19 bases between. The CDR3 spells CASSQPCPSGHYTGELFF. The CDR3 DNA is TGTGCCAGCAGCCAACCCTGTCCCTCGGGACACTACACCGGGGAGCTGTTTTTT.

This chain links TRBV6-5 with TRBJ2-7; possibly TRBD1 for D (5 bases). This CDR3 is 13 amino acids long. V lost 3 bases and J lost 6, with 12 bases in between. Germline lookup yields CDR1 MNHEY and CDR2 SVGAGI. The CDR3 spells CASSYAGIGEQYF. The DNA of the CDR3 is TGTGCCAGCAGTTATGCAGGGATAGGCGAGCAGTACTTC.

A few counts support this clone. The chain employs TRBV19 and TRBJ1-1, with D hard to call. V lost 2 bases to trimming and J lost 5 bases, with 9 bases between them. Germline V CDR1 and CDR2: LNHDA, SQIVND (reference sequence). The CDR3 consists of 13 residues. The CDR3, as DNA: TGTGCCAGTAGTATATTGAGGGATACTGAAGCTTTCTTT. Translating gives CASSILRDTEAFF. Using reference TRBV19 and TRBJ1-1 for the parts outside the CDR3, the full variable domain is DGGITQSPKYLFRKEGQNVTLSCEQNLNHDAMYWYRQDPGQGLRLIYYSQIVNDFQKGDIAEGYSVSREKKESFPLTVTSAQKNPTAFYLCASSILRDTEAFFGQGTRLTVV.